There are a few counts of the clone carrying this TCR beta chain. The antigen is undetermined. The V end was cut by 3 bases, the J end by 5 bases, with 13 bases between. There are 14 residues in the CDR3. Germline CDR1 reads MNHEY; CDR2 reads SMNVEV (reference sequence). These data belong to a study of post-analysis software for immune sequencing data. Turning to the study itself: Secondary progressive, relapsing-remitting and progressive-relapsing multiple sclerosis were among the included disease courses.

Findings of the study overall: Multiple sclerosis was associated with a significant reduction in normalized Chao1 diversity relative to controls. Strong co-clustering by F measure was seen for same-batch samples. The five TRBV segments detected at higher frequency in patients than in controls included TRBV5-6, TRBV5-1 and TRBV20-1.

cDNA libraries for TCR beta contained unique molecular identifiers. TCRdb independently ran MiXCR on the PCR reads; one entry per CDR3 protein. The sample lists roughly 700,000 distinct CDR3 sequences, less than 35% occurring once. The V and J genes are TRBV27 and TRBJ2-5; a possible D gene is TRBD1 (6 bases). The sample taken for sequencing was blood. The clonotype originates from a girl aged 5 to 17 with multiple sclerosis. The CDR3, as DNA: TGTGCCAGCAGTTTCGTCAGGGGTGCGGAGACCCAGTACTTC. As protein: CASSFVRGAETQYF.